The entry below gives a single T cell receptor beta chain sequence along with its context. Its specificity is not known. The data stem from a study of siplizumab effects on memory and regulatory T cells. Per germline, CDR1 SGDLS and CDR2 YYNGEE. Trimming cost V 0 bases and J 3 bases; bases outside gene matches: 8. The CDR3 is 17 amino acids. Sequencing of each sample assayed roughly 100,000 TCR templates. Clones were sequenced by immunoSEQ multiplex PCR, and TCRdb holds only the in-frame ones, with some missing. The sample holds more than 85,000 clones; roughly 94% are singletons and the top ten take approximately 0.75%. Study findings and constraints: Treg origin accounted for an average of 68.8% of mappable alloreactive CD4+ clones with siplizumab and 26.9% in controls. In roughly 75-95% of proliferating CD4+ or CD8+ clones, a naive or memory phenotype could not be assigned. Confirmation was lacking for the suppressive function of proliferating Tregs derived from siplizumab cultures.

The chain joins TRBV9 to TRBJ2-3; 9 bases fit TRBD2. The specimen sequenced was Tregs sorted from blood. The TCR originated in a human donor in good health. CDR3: CASSVETAGGQTDTQYF. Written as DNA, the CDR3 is TGTGCCAGCAGCGTAGAAACTGCGGGGGGGCAGACAGATACGCAGTATTTT.